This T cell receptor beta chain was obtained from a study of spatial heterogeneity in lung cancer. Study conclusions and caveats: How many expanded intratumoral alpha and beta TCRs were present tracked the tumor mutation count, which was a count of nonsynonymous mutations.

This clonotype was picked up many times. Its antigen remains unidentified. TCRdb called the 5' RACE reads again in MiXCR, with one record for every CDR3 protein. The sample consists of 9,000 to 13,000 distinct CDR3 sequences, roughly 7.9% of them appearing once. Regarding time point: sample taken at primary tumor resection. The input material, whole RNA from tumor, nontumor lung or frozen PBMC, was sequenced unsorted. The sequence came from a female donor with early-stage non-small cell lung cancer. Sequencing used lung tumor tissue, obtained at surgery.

CDR3 sequence reads: CASSGPLAGGLRSYNEQFF. DNA of the CDR3: TGTGCCAGCAGTGGTCCACTAGCGGGGGGCCTTCGCTCCTACAATGAGCAGTTCTTC. The J gene is TRBJ2-1, the V gene TRBV6-4; 12 bases agree with TRBD2. CDR1 is MRHNA, CDR2 SNTAGT, per germline. With V trimmed by 4 bases and J by 0 bases, 10 bases remained unmatched. The CDR3 contains 19 residues.